This T cell receptor beta chain was retrieved from a study of shared T cell receptors in the human thymus. Produced via immunoSEQ multiplex PCR; TCRdb's table is partial and in-frame only. There are about 380,000 clones in the sample; over 90% occur only once, and around 0.019% lies in the top ten. This sequence originates from a human donor. Sequences were obtained from thymocytes.

CDR3 coding DNA: TGTGCCAGCAGTGAAACCAGGGGTGATGGCTACACCTTC. Protein product: CASSETRGDGYTF. V is TRBV2 and J is TRBJ1-2, with D possibly matching TRBD1 (6 bases). V was shortened by 2 bases and J by 6 bases, with 10 bases between the two germline ends. CDR1 and CDR2 from the germline V gene are SNHLY and FYNNEI. The CDR3 loop spans 13 amino acids.